The following is a T cell receptor beta chain sequence with its context. This sample was taken from a study of glioma-infiltrating T cells after dendritic cell vaccination. Profiling relied on immunoSEQ multiplex PCR, and the TCRdb table lists in-frame clones only, not all of them. This sample has tens of thousands of clones, with approximately 80% found just once. Germline V gene data show CDR1 as MNHNY and CDR2 as SVGAGI (reference sequence). The CDR3 has 14 residues. Between the trimmed V and J ends, which lost 3 bases and 1 base, there was a span of 9 bases. This chain connects TRBV6-6 to TRBJ1-2; maybe TRBD1 (6 bases). Specimen: blood, collected before dendritic cell vaccination. The source is a human donor with glioblastoma. The CDR3 nucleotides are TGTGCCAGCAGTTATCAGGGGAATAACTATGGCTACACCTTC. Its protein is CASSYQGNNYGYTF.